The 15 T cell receptor beta chains given below trace back to one sample, sequenced in a study of OX40 agonist ivuxolimab in advanced cancers. The assay was immunoSEQ multiplex PCR, and TCRdb's table has in-frame clones only and misses some. The sample lists about 86,000 clones, 90% to 95% seen once, with around 1.1% in the top ten. The sequencing here drew on CD4+ or CD8+ T cells sorted from blood, taken in a trial of the OX40 agonist ivuxolimab. The receptors here all came from an adult with an advanced solid tumor such as melanoma, head and neck, liver or kidney cancer.

This clone has a single count. The chain uses TRBV6-4 and TRBJ1-1, with D possibly TRBD1 on 5 matching bases. V was shortened by 5 bases and J by 2 bases, with 15 bases between the two germline ends. The CDR3 length is 15 residues. Germline values: CDR1 MRHNA, CDR2 SNTAGT. CDR3 bases: TGTGCCAGCAGTCAATCGGGACTGATTAACACTGAAGCTTTCTTT. Its translation: CASSQSGLINTEAFF.

The chain employs TRBV2 and TRBJ2-7; 8 positions match TRBD2. The CDR3 spans 12 residues. Germline V gene lookup returns CDR1 SNHLY and CDR2 FYNNEI. J gave up 1 base and V 10 bases, and 3 bases lay outside the gene matches. This chain's CDR3 is CATGGDSYEQYF. The CDR3 DNA reads as TGTGCCACCGGGGGGGATTCCTACGAGCAGTACTTC.

The V gene is TRBV6-1, the J gene TRBJ2-7; TRBD2 aligns across 9 bases. CDR1 MNHNS and CDR2 SASEGT come from the germline V gene. Trimming at V came to 7 bases and at J to 5 bases, leaving 6 bases not matched to a gene. This CDR3 region has 13 residues. CDR3 coding DNA: TGTGCCAGCACGCTCGGACTAGCGAACGAGCAGTACTTC. Translated, it gives CASTLGLANEQYF.

J is TRBJ1-2 and V is TRBV9; 8 bases match TRBD1. CDR3 size: 14 residues. Germline trimming cut 3 bases from V and 4 bases from J; bases unmatched to any gene: 5. Germline V gene lookup returns CDR1 SGDLS and CDR2 YYNGEE. DNA of the CDR3: TGTGCCAGCAGCGCCGGGACAGGTTCCTATGGCTACACCTTC. It translates to CASSAGTGSYGYTF.

The CDR3 nucleotides are TGTGCCAGCAGCCTAGTGGGCGGAGCGCTCACCGGGGAGCTGTTTTTT. This encodes CASSLVGGALTGELFF. The chain has TRBV9 and TRBJ2-2; no firm D call. Trimming shortened V by 4 bases and J by 4 bases, and 17 bases separated the two germline ends. There are 16 residues in the CDR3. Germline assignment: CDR1 SGDLS and CDR2 YYNGEE.

V is TRBV5-4 and J is TRBJ2-3, with TRBD2 matching over 9 bases. Per the germline V gene, CDR1 is SGHNT and CDR2 is YYREEE (reference sequence). The CDR3 contains 16 residues. Trimming removed 4 bases from V and 4 bases from J; junction bases left unmatched: 10. This CDR3 is CASSLGTSIAPDTQYF. CDR3 DNA: TGTGCCAGCAGCCTCGGGACTAGCATAGCCCCAGATACGCAGTATTTT.

A few counts support this clone. The chain uses TRBV7-9 and TRBJ2-1; 8 nucleotides align to TRBD2. Germline lookup yields CDR1 SEHNR and CDR2 FQNEAQ (reference sequence). The CDR3 loop spans 19 amino acids. The J segment lost 4 bases and the V segment lost 4 bases, leaving 18 bases of the junction unmatched. The DNA of the CDR3 is TGTGCCAGCAGCTCATATGGGCGCGGGAGGATATCTTTATACAATGAGCAGTTCTTC. Its protein is CASSSYGRGRISLYNEQFF. The whole variable domain, remainder taken from reference TRBV7-9 and TRBJ2-1, is DTGVSQNPRHKITKRGQNVTFRCDPISEHNRLYWYRQTLGQGPEFLTYFQNEAQLEKSRLLSDRFSAERPKGSFSTLEIQRTEQGDSAMYLCASSSYGRGRISLYNEQFFGPGTRLTVL.

The V gene is TRBV10-3, the J gene TRBJ2-7; the D gene is possibly TRBD1 (6 bases). V was clipped by 10 bases and J by 3 bases, with 13 bases between them. The CDR3 runs 12 residues. Germline CDR1 reads ENHRY; CDR2 reads SYGVKD. The CDR3 reads CATLTGNYEQYF. The CDR3 nucleotides read TGTGCCACCCTGACAGGAAACTACGAGCAGTACTTC.

This chain uses TRBV27 with TRBJ2-5; the D is unclear. Trimming pared 5 bases from V and 5 bases from J, leaving 9 bases between. Germline values: CDR1 MNHEY, CDR2 SMNVEV (reference sequence). The CDR3 contains 12 residues. The CDR3 protein is CASSPPGETQYF. The CDR3 coding sequence is TGTGCCAGCAGTCCCCCTGGGGAGACCCAGTACTTC.

The chain combines TRBV11-3 with TRBJ2-1; no clear D gene. Germline CDR1 is SGHNT and CDR2 is YENEEA. The length of the CDR3 is 18 residues. The V end lost 2 bases, the J end lost 3 bases, and 20 bases lay between the germline ends. Here the CDR3 reads CASSLRPDSVLLYNEQFF. Here the CDR3 DNA reads TGTGCCAGCAGCTTAAGACCCGATTCGGTCCTTCTCTACAATGAGCAGTTCTTC.

The chain uses TRBV6-5 and TRBJ2-5; the D gene is possibly TRBD2 (5 bases). Trimming left V 0 bases short and J 4 bases short, with 12 bases between. The CDR3 is made up of 15 amino acids. In germline, CDR1 is MNHEY, CDR2 SVGAGI. CDR3 nucleotides: TGTGCCAGCAGTTACTCGGGGAAAGGGAGAGAGACCCAGTACTTC. Translation gives CASSYSGKGRETQYF.

J is TRBJ2-5 and V is TRBV6-1; D is perhaps TRBD1 (6 bases). The CDR3 sequence is 14 residues long. V was cut by 7 bases and J by 0 bases, with 12 bases left in between. Germline V gene data show CDR1 as MNHNS and CDR2 as SASEGT. The CDR3 DNA is TGTGCCAGCACTGAGGGGGTCCACCAAGAGACCCAGTACTTC. Translated, it gives CASTEGVHQETQYF.

The chain joins TRBV9 to TRBJ2-5; 14 bases are a match to TRBD2. Germline V CDR1 and CDR2: SGDLS, YYNGEE. J lost 6 bases, V lost 0 bases, and 7 bases had no gene match. The CDR3 extends over 17 amino acids. DNA for the CDR3: TGTGCCAGCAGCGTAGGACTAGCGGGAGGGACGGGGAAGACCCAGTACTTC. Its protein product is CASSVGLAGGTGKTQYF.

The rearrangement uses TRBV4-1 and TRBJ2-7; 13 positions match TRBD2. This CDR3 spans 15 amino acids. V dropped 1 base and J dropped 5; count of bases not matched to a gene: 2. CDR1 is MGHRA and CDR2 is YSYEKL in the germline V gene. This chain's CDR3 is CASSQGTSGSHEQYF. The CDR3 DNA is TGCGCCAGCAGCCAAGGGACTAGCGGGAGTCACGAGCAGTACTTC.

The chain employs TRBV2 and TRBJ2-5, with D possibly being TRBD1 or TRBD2 (7 bases each). The V end was cut by 5 bases, the J end by 3 bases, with 13 bases between. CDR1 and CDR2 (germline): SNHLY, FYNNEI. This CDR3 is 14 amino acids long. The CDR3 coding sequence is TGTGCCAGCAGTCGTGCAGGGGGGGAAGAGACCCAGTACTTC. The encoded protein is CASSRAGGEETQYF.